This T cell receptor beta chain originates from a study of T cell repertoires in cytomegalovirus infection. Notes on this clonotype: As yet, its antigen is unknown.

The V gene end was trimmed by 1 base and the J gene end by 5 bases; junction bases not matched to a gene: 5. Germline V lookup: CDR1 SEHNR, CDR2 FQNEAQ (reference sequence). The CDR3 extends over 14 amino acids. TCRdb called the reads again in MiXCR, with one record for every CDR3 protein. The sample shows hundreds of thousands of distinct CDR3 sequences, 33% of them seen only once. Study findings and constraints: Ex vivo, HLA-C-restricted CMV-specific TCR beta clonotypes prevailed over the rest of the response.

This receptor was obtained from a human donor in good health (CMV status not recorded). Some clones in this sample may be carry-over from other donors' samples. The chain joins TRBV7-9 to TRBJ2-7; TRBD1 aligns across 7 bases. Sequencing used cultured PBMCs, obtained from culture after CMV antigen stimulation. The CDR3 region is CASSLGQGIDEQYF. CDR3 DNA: TGTGCCAGCAGCTTAGGACAGGGTATCGACGAGCAGTACTTC.